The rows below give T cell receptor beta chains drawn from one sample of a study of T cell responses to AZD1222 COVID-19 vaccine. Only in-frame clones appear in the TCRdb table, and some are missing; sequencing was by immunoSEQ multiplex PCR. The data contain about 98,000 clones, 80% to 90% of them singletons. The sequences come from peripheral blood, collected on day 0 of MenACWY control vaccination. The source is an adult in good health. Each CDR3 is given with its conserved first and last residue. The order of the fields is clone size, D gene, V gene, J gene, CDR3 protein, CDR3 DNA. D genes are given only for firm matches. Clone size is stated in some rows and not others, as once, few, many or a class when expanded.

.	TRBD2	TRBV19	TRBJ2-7	CASSPGLGAYEQYF	TGTGCCAGTAGCCCGGGACTAGGGGCCTACGAGCAGTACTTC
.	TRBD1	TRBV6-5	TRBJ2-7	CASKEGTGGYEQYF	TGTGCCAGCAAAGAGGGGACAGGGGGCTACGAGCAGTACTTC
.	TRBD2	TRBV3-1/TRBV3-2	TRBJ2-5	CASSQDLGGGVSETQYF	TGTGCCAGCAGCCAAGATCTTGGCGGGGGGGTTTCGGAGACCCAGTACTTC
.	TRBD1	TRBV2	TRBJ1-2	CASRPGTGGGYGYTF	TGTGCCAGCAGACCCGGGACAGGGGGAGGCTATGGCTACACCTTC
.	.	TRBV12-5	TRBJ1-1	CASARPPDREEAFF	TGTGCTAGTGCCCGACCCCCAGACAGAGAAGAAGCTTTCTTT
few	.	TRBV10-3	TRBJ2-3	CAITGVVTDTQYF	TGTGCCATCACTGGGGTCGTCACGGATACGCAGTATTTT
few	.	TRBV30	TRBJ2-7	CAWKTVSSTYEQYF	TGTGCCTGGAAGACAGTCTCCTCCACCTACGAGCAGTACTTC
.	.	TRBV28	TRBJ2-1	CATTQAGYSSYNEQFF	TGTGCCACCACCCAGGCGGGGTATAGCTCCTACAATGAGCAGTTCTTC
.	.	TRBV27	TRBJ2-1	CASSLLAGRGSYNEQFF	TGTGCCAGCAGTTTACTAGCCGGTAGGGGTTCCTACAATGAGCAGTTCTTC
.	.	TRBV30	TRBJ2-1	CAWSVGSDNEQFF	TGTGCCTGGAGTGTTGGCAGCGACAATGAGCAGTTCTTC
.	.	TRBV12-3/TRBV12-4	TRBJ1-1	CASSYRERAEAFF	TGTGCCAGCAGCTACAGGGAGAGGGCTGAAGCTTTCTTT
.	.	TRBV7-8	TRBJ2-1	CASSSLEGTGQFF	TGTGCCAGCAGCTCCCTTGAGGGGACGGGGCAGTTCTTC
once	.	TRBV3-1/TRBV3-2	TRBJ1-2	CASSQAVRNYGYTF	TGTGCCAGCAGCCAAGCGGTCAGGAACTATGGCTACACCTTC
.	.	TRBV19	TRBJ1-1	CASIGRGTEAFF	TGTGCCAGTATTGGCAGGGGTACTGAAGCTTTCTTT
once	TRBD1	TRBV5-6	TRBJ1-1	CASSPWTGGEAFF	TGTGCCAGCAGCCCATGGACAGGCGGTGAAGCTTTCTTT
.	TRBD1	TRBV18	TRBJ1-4	CASSRGQGTATNEKLFF	TGTGCCAGCTCGCGGGGACAGGGGACAGCAACTAATGAAAAACTGTTTTTT
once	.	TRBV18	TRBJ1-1	CASSPMGGLNTEAFF	TGTGCCAGCTCACCAATGGGAGGGCTGAACACTGAAGCTTTCTTT
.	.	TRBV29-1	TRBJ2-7	CSVQEAYEQYF	TGCAGCGTCCAGGAGGCATACGAGCAGTACTTC
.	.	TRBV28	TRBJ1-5	CASLSGGNQPQHF	TGTGCCAGCCTCTCTGGAGGGAATCAGCCCCAGCATTTT
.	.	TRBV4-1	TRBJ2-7	CASSQGRAAGASYEQYF	TGCGCCAGCAGTCAGGGCCGGGCAGCAGGGGCCTCCTACGAGCAGTACTTC
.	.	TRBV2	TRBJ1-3	CASSWFDSGNTIYF	TGTGCCAGCAGTTGGTTTGACTCTGGAAACACCATATATTTT
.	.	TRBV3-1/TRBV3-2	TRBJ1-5	CASSPGNFDQPQHF	TGTGCCAGCAGTCCGGGGAACTTTGATCAGCCCCAGCATTTT
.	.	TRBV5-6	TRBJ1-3	CASSLSGANSGNTIYF	TGTGCCAGCAGCTTGTCAGGGGCCAACTCTGGAAACACCATATATTTT
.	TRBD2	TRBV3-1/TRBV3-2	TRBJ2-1	CASSQSGGSAQFF	TGTGCCAGCAGCCAAAGCGGGGGATCGGCGCAGTTCTTC
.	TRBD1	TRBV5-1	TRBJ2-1	CASSPRVGDSNEQFF	TGCGCCAGCAGCCCTAGGGTGGGGGACAGCAATGAGCAGTTCTTC
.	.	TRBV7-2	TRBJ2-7	CASSPRPGEQYF	TGTGCCAGCAGCCCACGGCCGGGCGAGCAGTACTTC
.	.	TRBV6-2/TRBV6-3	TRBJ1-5	CASSYSTPGPQHF	TGTGCCAGCAGTTACTCGACACCCGGGCCCCAGCATTTT
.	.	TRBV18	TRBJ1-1	CASSPIQGNTEAFF	TGTGCCAGCTCACCGATACAGGGGAACACTGAAGCTTTCTTT
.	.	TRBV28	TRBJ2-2	CASIGLGQNTGELFF	TGTGCCAGCATCGGACTGGGACAGAACACCGGGGAGCTGTTTTTT
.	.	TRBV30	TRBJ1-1	CAWRRREAFF	TGTGCCTGGAGGAGAAGGGAAGCTTTCTTT
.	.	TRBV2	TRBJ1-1	CASSVGVRTEAFF	TGTGCCAGCAGTGTCGGGGTTCGAACTGAAGCTTTCTTT
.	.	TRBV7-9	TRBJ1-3	CASSLTESGNTIYF	TGTGCCAGCAGCTTAACCGAATCTGGAAACACCATATATTTT
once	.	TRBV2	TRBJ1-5	CASSRDGQPQHF	TGTGCCAGCAGCAGGGACGGTCAGCCCCAGCATTTT
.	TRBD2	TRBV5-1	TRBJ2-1	CASSLDSGLAGGLSYNEQFF	TGCGCCAGCAGCTTGGATAGTGGTCTAGCGGGGGGACTATCCTACAATGAGCAGTTCTTC
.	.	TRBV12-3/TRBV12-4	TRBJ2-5	CASRGGRLETQYF	TGTGCCAGCAGAGGGGGAAGATTGGAGACCCAGTACTTC
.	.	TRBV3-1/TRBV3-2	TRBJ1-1	CASSQAWGLNTEAFF	TGTGCCAGCAGCCAAGCCTGGGGACTAAACACTGAAGCTTTCTTT
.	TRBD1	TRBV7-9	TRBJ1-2	CASSSIRDREVYGYTF	TGTGCCAGCAGCTCCATAAGGGACAGGGAGGTCTATGGCTACACCTTC